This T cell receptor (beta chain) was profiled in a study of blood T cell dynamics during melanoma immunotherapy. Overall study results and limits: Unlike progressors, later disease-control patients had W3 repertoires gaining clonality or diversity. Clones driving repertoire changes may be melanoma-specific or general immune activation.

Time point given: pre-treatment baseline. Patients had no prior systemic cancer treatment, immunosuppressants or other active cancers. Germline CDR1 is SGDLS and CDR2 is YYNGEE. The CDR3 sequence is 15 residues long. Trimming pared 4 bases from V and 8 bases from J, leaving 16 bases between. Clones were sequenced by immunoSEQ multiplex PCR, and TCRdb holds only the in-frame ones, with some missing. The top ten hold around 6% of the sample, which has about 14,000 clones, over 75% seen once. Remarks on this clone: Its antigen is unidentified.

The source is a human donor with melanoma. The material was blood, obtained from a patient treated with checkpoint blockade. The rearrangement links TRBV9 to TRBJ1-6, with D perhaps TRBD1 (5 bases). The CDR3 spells CASSLDGGRDSPLHF. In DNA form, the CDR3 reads TGTGCCAGCAGCCTCGACGGGGGTAGGGATTCACCCCTCCACTTT.